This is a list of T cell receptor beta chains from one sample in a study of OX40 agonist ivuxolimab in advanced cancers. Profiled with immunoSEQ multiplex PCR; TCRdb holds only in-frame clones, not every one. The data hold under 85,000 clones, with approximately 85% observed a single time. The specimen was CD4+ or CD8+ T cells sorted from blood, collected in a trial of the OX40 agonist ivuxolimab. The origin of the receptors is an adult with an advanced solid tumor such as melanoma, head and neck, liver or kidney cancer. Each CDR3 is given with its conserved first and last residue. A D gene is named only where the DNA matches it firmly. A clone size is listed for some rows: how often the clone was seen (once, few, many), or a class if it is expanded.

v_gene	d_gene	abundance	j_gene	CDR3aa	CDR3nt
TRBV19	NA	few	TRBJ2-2	CASTIPGNTGELFF	TGTGCCAGTACTATCCCAGGGAACACCGGGGAGCTGTTTTTT
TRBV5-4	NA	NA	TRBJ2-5	CASRSPKPGETQYF	TGTGCCAGCAGATCCCCAAAGCCGGGGGAGACCCAGTACTTC
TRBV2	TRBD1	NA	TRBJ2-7	CASSDHRGAYEQYF	TGTGCCAGCAGTGACCACAGGGGTGCCTACGAGCAGTACTTC
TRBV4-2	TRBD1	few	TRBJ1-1	CASSQGDRVPEAFF	TGTGCCAGCAGCCAAGGTGACAGGGTTCCTGAAGCTTTCTTT
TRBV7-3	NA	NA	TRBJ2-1	CASSQQGFNEQFF	TGTGCCAGCAGCCAACAGGGCTTCAATGAGCAGTTCTTC
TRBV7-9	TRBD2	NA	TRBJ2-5	CASSYRAGEGQETQYF	TGTGCCAGCAGCTACCGAGCGGGAGAGGGACAAGAGACCCAGTACTTC
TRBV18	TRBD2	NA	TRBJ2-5	CASSPLTSGSSETQYF	TGTGCCAGCTCACCACTGACTAGCGGGAGTTCTGAGACCCAGTACTTC
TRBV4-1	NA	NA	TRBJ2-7	CASSQVNGIYEQYF	TGCGCCAGCAGCCAAGTGAACGGTATCTACGAGCAGTACTTC
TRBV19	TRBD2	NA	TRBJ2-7	CASSLPGGDRSSYEQYF	TGTGCCAGTAGTCTCCCGGGAGGGGACCGTAGCTCCTACGAGCAGTACTTC
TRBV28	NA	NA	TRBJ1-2	CASSQGVGYTF	TGTGCCAGCAGTCAAGGGGTCGGCTACACCTTC
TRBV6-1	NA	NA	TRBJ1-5	CASSEGGGVSQPQHF	TGTGCCAGCAGTGAAGGGGGGGGAGTTAGTCAGCCCCAGCATTTT
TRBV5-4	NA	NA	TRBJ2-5	CASSVWAQETQYF	TGTGCCAGCAGCGTATGGGCTCAAGAGACCCAGTACTTC
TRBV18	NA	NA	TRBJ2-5	CASSPSSNQETQYF	TGTGCCAGCTCACCAAGCAGTAACCAAGAGACCCAGTACTTC
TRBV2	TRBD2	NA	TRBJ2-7	CASTLSGRGGAYEQYF	TGTGCCAGCACCTTGAGCGGGAGGGGTGGGGCCTACGAGCAGTACTTC
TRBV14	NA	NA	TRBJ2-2	CASSPGAGAGELFF	TGTGCCAGCAGTCCGGGGGCTGGAGCCGGGGAGCTGTTTTTT
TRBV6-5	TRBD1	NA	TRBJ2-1	CASSPSDRTYNEQFF	TGTGCCAGCAGTCCGTCGGACAGGACCTACAATGAGCAGTTCTTC